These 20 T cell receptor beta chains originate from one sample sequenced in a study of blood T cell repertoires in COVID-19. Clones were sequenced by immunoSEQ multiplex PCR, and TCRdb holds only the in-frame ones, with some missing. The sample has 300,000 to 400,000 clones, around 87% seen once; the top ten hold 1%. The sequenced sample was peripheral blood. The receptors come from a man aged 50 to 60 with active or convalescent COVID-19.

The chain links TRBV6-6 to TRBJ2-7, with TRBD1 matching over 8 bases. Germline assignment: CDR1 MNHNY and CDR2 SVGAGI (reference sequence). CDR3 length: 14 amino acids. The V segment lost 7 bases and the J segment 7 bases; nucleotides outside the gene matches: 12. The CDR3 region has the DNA TGTGCCAGCAAACTCGGACAGGGATCGGGAGAGCAGTACTTC. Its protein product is CASKLGQGSGEQYF.

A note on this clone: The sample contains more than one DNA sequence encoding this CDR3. For the CDR3, the DNA is TGTGCCAGCAGCCGGGAAAGCAATCAGCCCCAGCATTTT. Translating it yields CASSRESNQPQHF. V is TRBV2 and J is TRBJ1-5, with D unresolved. The germline CDR1 and CDR2 sequences are SNHLY and FYNNEI. Trimming shortened V by 6 bases and J by 1 base, and 7 bases separated the two germline ends. This CDR3 is built from 13 residues.

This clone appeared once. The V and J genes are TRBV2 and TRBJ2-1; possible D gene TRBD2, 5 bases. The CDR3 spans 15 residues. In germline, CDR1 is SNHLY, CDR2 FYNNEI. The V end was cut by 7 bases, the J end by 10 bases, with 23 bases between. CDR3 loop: CASKSEVQQFEEQFF. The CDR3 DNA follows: TGTGCCAGCAAGTCGGAGGTCCAGCAATTCGAGGAGCAGTTCTTC.

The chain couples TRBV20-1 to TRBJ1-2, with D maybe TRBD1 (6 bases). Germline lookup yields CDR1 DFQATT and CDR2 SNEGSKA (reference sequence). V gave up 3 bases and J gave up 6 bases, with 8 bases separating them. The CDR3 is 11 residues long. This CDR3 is CSASTGNGYTF. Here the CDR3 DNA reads TGCAGTGCTAGTACAGGGAATGGCTACACCTTC.

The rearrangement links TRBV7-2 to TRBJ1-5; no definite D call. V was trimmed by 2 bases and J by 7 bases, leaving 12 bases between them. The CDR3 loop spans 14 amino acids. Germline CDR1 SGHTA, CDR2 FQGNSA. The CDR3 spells CASSLNPSGQPQHF. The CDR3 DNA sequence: TGTGCCAGCAGCTTAAATCCATCGGGGCAGCCCCAGCATTTT. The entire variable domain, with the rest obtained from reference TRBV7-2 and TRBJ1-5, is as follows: GAGVSQSPSNKVTEKGKDVELRCDPISGHTALYWYRQSLGQGLEFLIYFQGNSAPDKSGLPSDRFSAERTGGSVSTLTIQRTQQEDSAVYLCASSLNPSGQPQHFGDGTRLSIL.

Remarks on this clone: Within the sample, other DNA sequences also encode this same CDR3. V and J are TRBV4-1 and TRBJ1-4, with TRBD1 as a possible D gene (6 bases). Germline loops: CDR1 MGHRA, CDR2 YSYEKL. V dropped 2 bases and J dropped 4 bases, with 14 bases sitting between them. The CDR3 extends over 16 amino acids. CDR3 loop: CASSQLPGQGNEKLFF. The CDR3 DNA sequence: TGCGCCAGCAGCCAATTACCGGGACAAGGTAATGAAAAACTGTTTTTT.

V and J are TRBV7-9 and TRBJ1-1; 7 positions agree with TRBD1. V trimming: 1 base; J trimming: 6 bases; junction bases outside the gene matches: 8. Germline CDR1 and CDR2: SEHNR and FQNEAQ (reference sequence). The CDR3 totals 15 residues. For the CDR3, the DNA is TGTGCCAGCAGCTTAGTAGCAGGGGGGCTTTCTGAAGCTTTCTTT. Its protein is CASSLVAGGLSEAFF.

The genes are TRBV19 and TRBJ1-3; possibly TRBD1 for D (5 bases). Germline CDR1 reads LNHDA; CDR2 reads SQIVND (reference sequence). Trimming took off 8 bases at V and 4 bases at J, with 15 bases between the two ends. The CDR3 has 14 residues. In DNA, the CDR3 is TGTGCCAGTCGGGTCCAGGGCTCCGGAAACACCATATATTTT. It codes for CASRVQGSGNTIYF. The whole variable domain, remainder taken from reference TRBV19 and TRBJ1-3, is DGGITQSPKYLFRKEGQNVTLSCEQNLNHDAMYWYRQDPGQGLRLIYYSQIVNDFQKGDIAEGYSVSREKKESFPLTVTSAQKNPTAFYLCASRVQGSGNTIYFGEGSWLTVV.

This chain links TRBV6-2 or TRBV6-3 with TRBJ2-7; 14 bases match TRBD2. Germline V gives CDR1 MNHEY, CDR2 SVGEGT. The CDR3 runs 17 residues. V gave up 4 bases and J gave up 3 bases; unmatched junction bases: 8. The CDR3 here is CASSSRTSGRSLYEQYF. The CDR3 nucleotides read TGTGCCAGCAGTTCGCGGACTAGCGGGAGGTCTCTCTACGAGCAGTACTTC.

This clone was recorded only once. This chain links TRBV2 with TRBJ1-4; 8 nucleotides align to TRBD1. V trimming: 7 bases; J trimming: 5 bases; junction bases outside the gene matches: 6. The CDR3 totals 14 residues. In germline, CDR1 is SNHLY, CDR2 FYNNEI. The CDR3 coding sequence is TGTGCCAGCACGGGTAGACAGGGGAATGAAAAACTGTTTTTT. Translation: CASTGRQGNEKLFF.

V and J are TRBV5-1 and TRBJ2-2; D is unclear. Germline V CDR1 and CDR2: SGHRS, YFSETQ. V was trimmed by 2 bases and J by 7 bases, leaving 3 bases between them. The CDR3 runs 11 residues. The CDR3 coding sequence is TGCGCCAGCAGCTTTAGCGGGGAGCTGTTTTTT. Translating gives CASSFSGELFF.

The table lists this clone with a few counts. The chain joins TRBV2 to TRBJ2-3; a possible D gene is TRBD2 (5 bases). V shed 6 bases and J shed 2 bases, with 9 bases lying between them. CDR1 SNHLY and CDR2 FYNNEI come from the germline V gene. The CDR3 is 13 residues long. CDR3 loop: CASRDFHTDTQYF. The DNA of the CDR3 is TGTGCCAGCAGGGACTTTCACACAGATACGCAGTATTTT. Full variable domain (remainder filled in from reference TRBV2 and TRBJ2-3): EPEVTQTPSHQVTQMGQEVILRCVPISNHLYFYWYRQILGQKVEFLVSFYNNEISEKSEIFDDQFSVERPDGSNFTLKIRSTKLEDSAMYFCASRDFHTDTQYFGPGTRLTVL.

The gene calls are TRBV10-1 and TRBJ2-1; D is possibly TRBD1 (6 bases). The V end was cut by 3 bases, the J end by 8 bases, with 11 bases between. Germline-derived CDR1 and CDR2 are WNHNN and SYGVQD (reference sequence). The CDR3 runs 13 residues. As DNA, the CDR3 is TGCGCCAGCAGTGATCCACAGGGAGATGAGCAGTTCTTC. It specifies CASSDPQGDEQFF.

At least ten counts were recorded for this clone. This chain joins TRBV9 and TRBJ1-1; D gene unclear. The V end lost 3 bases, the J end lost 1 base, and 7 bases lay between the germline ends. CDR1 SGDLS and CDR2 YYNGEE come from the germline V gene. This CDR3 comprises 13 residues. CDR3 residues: CASSESGNTEAFF. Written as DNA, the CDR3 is TGTGCCAGCAGCGAGTCAGGGAACACTGAAGCTTTCTTT.

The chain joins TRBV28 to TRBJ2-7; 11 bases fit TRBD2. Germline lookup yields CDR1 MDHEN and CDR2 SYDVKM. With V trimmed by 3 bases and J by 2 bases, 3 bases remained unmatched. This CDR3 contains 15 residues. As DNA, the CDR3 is TGTGCCAGCAGTTTCGGGACTAGCGGAACCTACGAGCAGTACTTC. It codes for CASSFGTSGTYEQYF.

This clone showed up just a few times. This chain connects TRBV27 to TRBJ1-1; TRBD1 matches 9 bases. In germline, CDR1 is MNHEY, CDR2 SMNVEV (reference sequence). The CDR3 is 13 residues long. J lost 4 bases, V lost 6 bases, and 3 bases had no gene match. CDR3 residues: CASRQTGGTEAFF. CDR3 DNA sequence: TGTGCCAGCAGACAGACAGGGGGCACTGAAGCTTTCTTT.

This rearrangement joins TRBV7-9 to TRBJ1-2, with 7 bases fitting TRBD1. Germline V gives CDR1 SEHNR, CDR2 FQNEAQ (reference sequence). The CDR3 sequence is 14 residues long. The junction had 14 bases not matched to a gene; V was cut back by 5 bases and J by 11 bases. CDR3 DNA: TGTGCCAGCAGCGTAGGGGGACAGCTACTCTCTTACACCTTC. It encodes CASSVGGQLLSYTF.

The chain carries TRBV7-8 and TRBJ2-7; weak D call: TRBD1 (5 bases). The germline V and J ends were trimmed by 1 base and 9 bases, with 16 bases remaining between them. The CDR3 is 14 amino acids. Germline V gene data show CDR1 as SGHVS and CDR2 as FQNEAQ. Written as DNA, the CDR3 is TGTGCCAGCAGCTTAGGGCAACAGGACCTTGGGCAGTACTTC. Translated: CASSLGQQDLGQYF.

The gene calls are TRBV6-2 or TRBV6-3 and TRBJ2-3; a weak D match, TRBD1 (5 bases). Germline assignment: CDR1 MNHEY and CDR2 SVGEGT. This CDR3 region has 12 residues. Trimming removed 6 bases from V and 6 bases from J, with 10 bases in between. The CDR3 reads CASSQRGDTQYF. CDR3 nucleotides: TGTGCCAGCAGCCAAAGGGGCGATACGCAGTATTTT.

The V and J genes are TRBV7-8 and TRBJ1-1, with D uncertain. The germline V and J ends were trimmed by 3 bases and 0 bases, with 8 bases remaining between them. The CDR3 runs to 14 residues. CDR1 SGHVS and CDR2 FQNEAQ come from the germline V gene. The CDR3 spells CASSFSSMNTEAFF. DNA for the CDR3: TGTGCCAGCAGCTTTAGTAGTATGAACACTGAAGCTTTCTTT.